A selection of T cell receptor beta chains follows, all from one sample in a study of CD8 T cells in Susac syndrome. MiXCR, run by TCRdb on the immunoSEQ multiplex PCR reads, gives a single entry per CDR3 protein. Here the sample spans about 170,000 distinct CDR3 sequences, about 96% being singletons. The sequenced material came from CD4+ T cells from PBMCs. The source is a human donor with Susac syndrome. CDR3s include the opening cysteine and the closing phenylalanine or tryptophan. D genes are given only for firm matches. Size is omitted from some rows. Given values are once, few, many or a class for expanded clones.

clone size	J gene	D gene	V gene	CDR3 DNA	CDR3 protein
once	TRBJ2-7	TRBD1	TRBV28	TGTGCCAGCAGCCAAGACAGGGTCCCTCTCGAGCAGTACTTC	CASSQDRVPLEQYF
few	TRBJ2-3	TRBD2	TRBV24-1	TGTGCCACCAGTGATCCCACTAGCGGGAGCACAGATACGCAGTATTTT	CATSDPTSGSTDTQYF
-	TRBJ2-3	TRBD2	TRBV11-2	TGTGCCAGCAGCTTAGGGGTTAGCGGGAGTGGGGCAGATACGCAGTATTTT	CASSLGVSGSGADTQYF
-	TRBJ2-2	-	TRBV30	TGTGCCTGGAGCCGGGGCGTTAACACCGGGGAGCTGTTTTTT	CAWSRGVNTGELFF
-	TRBJ2-1	-	TRBV6-5	TGTGCCAGCAGTCTCGGCTTGACATCCTACAATGAGCAGTTCTTC	CASSLGLTSYNEQFF
-	TRBJ1-2	TRBD1	TRBV12-3/TRBV12-4	TGTGCCAGCAGCCCAGGGGGTTGGAGCGGCTACACCTTC	CASSPGGWSGYTF
once	TRBJ2-5	TRBD1	TRBV7-2	TGTGCCAGCAGCCCCCGGACAGGACGACAAGAGACCCAGTACTTC	CASSPRTGRQETQYF
-	TRBJ2-5	-	TRBV20-1	TGCAGTGCTAGCCCGGACAGAAGTTACCAAGAGACCCAGTACTTC	CSASPDRSYQETQYF
-	TRBJ1-2	-	TRBV29-1	TGCAGCGTTAGGGGGGAGGGAGTGGGCTACACCTTC	CSVRGEGVGYTF
-	TRBJ2-3	-	TRBV28	TGTGCCAGCAGTCCGGAGGGCACCCACACAGATACGCAGTATTTT	CASSPEGTHTDTQYF
-	TRBJ2-3	TRBD1	TRBV15	TGTGCCACCAGCTCACCGGGACAGGTTTACTGGGAGCAGTATTTT	CATSSPGQVYWEQYF
-	TRBJ1-1	-	TRBV7-6	TGTGCCAGCAGCGCCGACCTGAACACTGAAGCTTTCTTT	CASSADLNTEAFF
-	TRBJ2-7	-	TRBV7-2	TGTGCCAGCAGCTTAAGGCAGGGGTCCCTCTACGAGCAGTACTTC	CASSLRQGSLYEQYF
-	TRBJ2-5	-	TRBV5-1	TGCGCCAGCAGCGCGACTCGCCCCGTAGAGACCCAGTACTTC	CASSATRPVETQYF
once	TRBJ1-2	-	TRBV9	TGTGCCAGCAGAAACCCTACTAACTATGGCTACACCTTC	CASRNPTNYGYTF
-	TRBJ1-1	TRBD1	TRBV9	TGTGCCAGCAGCGTACAGGGGGGGAAAGCTTTCTTT	CASSVQGGKAFF
-	TRBJ2-5	TRBD1	TRBV5-6	TGTGCCAGCAGCCCAGCCTCGGGGACAGGGTACCAAGAGACCCAGTACTTC	CASSPASGTGYQETQYF
once	TRBJ2-2	-	TRBV12-3/TRBV12-4	TGTGCCACCTCCCCAGGGGGGCTGTCCGGGGAGCTGTTTTTT	CATSPGGLSGELFF
once	TRBJ2-1	-	TRBV9	TGTGCCAGCAGCGCCCTCGACGGGTACAATGAGCAGTTCTTC	CASSALDGYNEQFF
-	TRBJ1-1	-	TRBV12-3/TRBV12-4	TGTGCCAGCAGTCCGATGAACACTGAAGCTTTCTTT	CASSPMNTEAFF
once	TRBJ2-5	TRBD2	TRBV7-9	TGTGCCAGCAGCTTAGACCGCCTAGCGGGAGGTTGGGAGACCCAGTACTTC	CASSLDRLAGGWETQYF
-	TRBJ1-5	-	TRBV10-3	TGTGCCATCAGTGGACAGTTAAACATGGGGGAGCCCCAGCATTTT	CAISGQLNMGEPQHF
-	TRBJ2-7	-	TRBV12-3/TRBV12-4	TGTGCCAGCAGTTTAACGAGATGGGCGACGGGGTCCCACTACTACGAGCAGTACTTC	CASSLTRWATGSHYYEQYF
-	TRBJ2-3	-	TRBV7-2	TGTGCCAGCAGCCCCCGACAGGTATACACAGATACGCAGTATTTT	CASSPRQVYTDTQYF
-	TRBJ2-7	-	TRBV30	TGTGCCTGGCGCAAGAGCTCCTACGAGCAGTACTTC	CAWRKSSYEQYF
-	TRBJ2-5	-	TRBV3-1	TGTGCCAGCAGCCAAGATTGGCGGCAAGAGACCCAGTACTTC	CASSQDWRQETQYF
-	TRBJ1-5	TRBD1	TRBV3-1	TGTGCCAGCAGCCAAGCCGGGACAGGGAATCAGCCCCAGCATTTT	CASSQAGTGNQPQHF
few	TRBJ1-2	-	TRBV29-1	TGCAGCGTTGAGACGGGACGCTATGGCTACACCTTC	CSVETGRYGYTF
-	TRBJ1-5	-	TRBV11-2	TGTGCCAGCAGTACAGGTTACAATCAGCCCCAGCATTTT	CASSTGYNQPQHF
-	TRBJ2-7	-	TRBV20-1	TGCAGTGCTAGTTTTATGGCAGGGAAGGGCGAGCAGTACTTC	CSASFMAGKGEQYF
-	TRBJ2-1	TRBD2	TRBV15	TGTGCCACCAGCAGACAGACTAGCGGGGGGAATGAGCAGTTCTTC	CATSRQTSGGNEQFF
-	TRBJ2-1	TRBD1	TRBV6-5	TGTGCCAGCAGTTACTCTTTCGGGACAGGGAACAATGAGCAGTTCTTC	CASSYSFGTGNNEQFF
-	TRBJ2-1	TRBD2	TRBV5-4	TGTGCCAGCAGCTTGAGACTAGCGGGAGGTGATGAGCAGTTCTTC	CASSLRLAGGDEQFF
-	TRBJ2-1	TRBD2	TRBV29-1	TGCAGCGTTGAAAGGGGAGCGGGAGGGTACAATGAGCAGTTCTTC	CSVERGAGGYNEQFF
-	TRBJ2-3	TRBD2	TRBV20-1	TGCAGTGCTAAGCGGGAGGCGCAGTATTTT	CSAKREAQYF
-	TRBJ2-1	TRBD1	TRBV6-2/TRBV6-3	TGTGCCAGCAACAAAAAGGGACAGGGGAGCGATGAGCAGTTCTTC	CASNKKGQGSDEQFF
-	TRBJ2-5	-	TRBV27	TGTGCCAGCAGGAGTCGCCCCTCCCACACGGGGACCCAGTACTTC	CASRSRPSHTGTQYF
-	TRBJ2-5	TRBD1	TRBV6-7	TGTGCCAGCAGTTATTCCAGGACAGGCAAAGAGACCCAGTACTTC	CASSYSRTGKETQYF
-	TRBJ1-2	TRBD1	TRBV6-1	TGTGCCAGCGGACGGGGGACAGGGCAGCCTAACTATGGCTACACCTTC	CASGRGTGQPNYGYTF
-	TRBJ2-5	-	TRBV9	TGTGCCAGCAGCGGGAGCGTAGGGGAGACCCAGTACTTC	CASSGSVGETQYF
-	TRBJ2-1	-	TRBV4-3	TGCGCCAGCAGCCCCTCTGGTACGGGGGACGGCTATGAGCAGTTCTTC	CASSPSGTGDGYEQFF
-	TRBJ2-3	-	TRBV20-1	TGCAGTGCAACAGCACTTGATACGCAGTATTTT	CSATALDTQYF
-	TRBJ2-3	TRBD2	TRBV11-2	TGTGCCAGCAGCTTGTTGGCTAGCGGGAGTACAGATACGCAGTATTTT	CASSLLASGSTDTQYF
-	TRBJ2-5	-	TRBV24-1	TGTGCCACCAGTGCGGCAGGGAAGATTGAGACCCAGTACTTC	CATSAAGKIETQYF
-	TRBJ2-5	-	TRBV30	TGTGCCTGGAGTCCAACCCCCGAGACCCAGTACTTC	CAWSPTPETQYF
-	TRBJ2-1	TRBD2	TRBV9	TGTGCCAGCAGCGTAAGACTAGCGGGAGCGGTTGAGCAGTTCTTC	CASSVRLAGAVEQFF
-	TRBJ2-3	TRBD1	TRBV6-5	TGTGCCAGCGTCGGGACAGGAAGTACTAGTAGGCAGTATTTT	CASVGTGSTSRQYF
-	TRBJ2-7	TRBD2	TRBV2	TGTGCCAGCAGTGGAGGGACTAGCAGGTCCTACGAGCAGTACTTC	CASSGGTSRSYEQYF
-	TRBJ1-3	-	TRBV12-3/TRBV12-4	TGTGCCAGCAGTTCGGGGGGGAACACCATATATTTT	CASSSGGNTIYF
-	TRBJ2-5	TRBD1	TRBV7-2	TGTGCCAGCAGTACAGGGGCTCAAGAGACCCAGTACTTC	CASSTGAQETQYF
-	TRBJ1-2	-	TRBV29-1	TGCAGCGTTGAGAGTACCTATGGCTACACCTTC	CSVESTYGYTF
-	TRBJ2-5	-	TRBV7-3	TGTGCCAGCAGCTTGTATCCCTGGCAGACCCAGTACTTC	CASSLYPWQTQYF
-	TRBJ2-7	TRBD1	TRBV12-3/TRBV12-4	TGTGCCAGCAGTTTCCGAGACAGGGACCACGAGCAGTACTTC	CASSFRDRDHEQYF
-	TRBJ1-6	-	TRBV7-2	TGTGCCAGCAGAGGGGGTAGGGTCGATTCACCCCTCCACTTT	CASRGGRVDSPLHF
-	TRBJ2-7	TRBD1	TRBV27	TGTGCCAGCAGTGTGGGACAGGGGCTTTACTACGAGCAGTACTTC	CASSVGQGLYYEQYF
-	TRBJ1-2	TRBD1	TRBV4-3	TGCGCCAGCAGCCAATTGGGGACAGGGTCCTATGGCTACACCTTC	CASSQLGTGSYGYTF
-	TRBJ2-1	-	TRBV5-4	TGTGCCAGCAGCTTGTCTTCTGTGGACAATGAGCAGTTCTTC	CASSLSSVDNEQFF
-	TRBJ1-2	-	TRBV15	TGTGCCACATATTCCATTAACTATGGCTACACCTTC	CATYSINYGYTF
-	TRBJ2-2	-	TRBV25-1	TGTGCCAGCAGTGAATATATCTCGGGGAGCGGGGAGCTGTTTTTT	CASSEYISGSGELFF